This entry features one T cell receptor beta chain sequence. Germline V CDR1 and CDR2: LGHDT, YNNKEL (reference sequence). V shed 1 base and J shed 4 bases, with 11 bases lying between them. The CDR3 runs to 16 residues. RNA was extracted with the RNeasy kit, and a quantity of roughly 0.5 to 1 ug was reverse transcribed using random hexamers. TCR beta CDR3 was amplified by immunoSEQ multiplex PCR. This amplification extended across 54 Vbeta and 13 Jbeta segments. In TCRdb, the immunoSEQ multiplex PCR reads were re-called with MiXCR into one record per CDR3 protein. The sample gives roughly 250,000 distinct CDR3 sequences, about 95% of which show up once; roughly 0.1% is in the top ten. This sample was taken from a study of CD8 T cells in Susac syndrome. High-throughput TCR beta sequencing covered peripheral CD8+ and CD4+ T cells. Purification of the CD8+ and CD4+ T cells relied on negative isolation, and TEMRA cells underwent FACS enrichment.

What was sequenced was CD4+ T cells from PBMCs. The TCR sequence derives from a human donor with Susac syndrome. This chain uses TRBV3-1 with TRBJ2-6; D remains unclear. CDR3 nucleotides: TGTGCCAGCAGCCAAGTTTCTACCAGGGGGGCCAACGTCCTGACTTTC. Its protein product is CASSQVSTRGANVLTF.